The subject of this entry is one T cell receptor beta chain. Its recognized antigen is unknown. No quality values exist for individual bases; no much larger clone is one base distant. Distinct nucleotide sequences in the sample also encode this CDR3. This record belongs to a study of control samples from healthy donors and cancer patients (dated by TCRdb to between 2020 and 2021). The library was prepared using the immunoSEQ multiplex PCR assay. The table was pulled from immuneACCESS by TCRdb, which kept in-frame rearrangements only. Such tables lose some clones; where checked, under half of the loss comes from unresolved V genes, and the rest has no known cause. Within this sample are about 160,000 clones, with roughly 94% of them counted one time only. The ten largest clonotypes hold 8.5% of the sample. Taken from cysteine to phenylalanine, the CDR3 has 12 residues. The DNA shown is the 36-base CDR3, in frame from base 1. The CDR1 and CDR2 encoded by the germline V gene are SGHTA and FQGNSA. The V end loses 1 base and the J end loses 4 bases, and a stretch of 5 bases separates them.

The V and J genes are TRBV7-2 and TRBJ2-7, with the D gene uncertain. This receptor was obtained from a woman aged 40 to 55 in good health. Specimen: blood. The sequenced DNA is TGTGCCAGCAGCTTAGTAGGGTACGAGCAGTACTTC. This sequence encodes CASSLVGYEQYF.